Each of the 3 T cell receptor beta chains below was sequenced from the same sample in a study of vaccination effects on CD4 cells after COVID-19. Viral peptide pool expansion of antigen-specific CD4+ T cells preceded sequencing in the ViraFEST assay. Researchers isolated CD4+ T cells once approximately eleven days of culture had elapsed. Among the vaccine recipients, none had a prior SARS-CoV-2 infection, and nucleocapsid antibodies were negative. Here immunoSEQ multiplex PCR was the method, and the copy in TCRdb shows in-frame clones only, minus some. Of roughly 45,000 clones in the sample, roughly 72% were seen once. These receptors' antigens are unknown. The sample here was CD4+ T cells from PBMCs cultured with SARS-CoV-2 spike peptides, taken before COVID-19 vaccination. These receptors all stem from a human donor who received a COVID-19 vaccine.

The V and J genes are TRBV20-1 and TRBJ2-5; D not certain. V dropped 1 base and J dropped 6 bases, with 3 bases sitting between them. The CDR3 length is 10 residues. Germline V gene sequence: CDR1 DFQATT, CDR2 SNEGSKA (reference sequence). CDR3 coding DNA: TGCAGTGCTAGAGTTCAGACCCAGTACTTC. This gives the protein CSARVQTQYF.

This clone has only one observation. The rearrangement joins TRBV5-1 to TRBJ2-3; D not certain. Germline values: CDR1 SGHRS, CDR2 YFSETQ. The CDR3 covers 15 residues. Trimming cost V 3 bases and J 3 bases, with 14 bases left between them. The DNA of the CDR3 is TGCGCCAGCAGCTCGGAAGGGCAGGTTACAGATACGCAGTATTTT. Its translation: CASSSEGQVTDTQYF.

This chain links TRBV2 with TRBJ2-2, with a possible D match to TRBD1 (5 bases). With 4 bases removed from V and 9 bases from J, the gap between germline ends came to 12 bases. Germline V gene lookup returns CDR1 SNHLY and CDR2 FYNNEI. This CDR3 spans 13 amino acids. The DNA for the CDR3 is TGTGCCAGCAGTGCCCTCACAGGTCGGGAGCTGTTTTTT. Amino acids: CASSALTGRELFF.